These T cell receptor beta chains were read from a single sample in a study of neurological immune-mediated disorders. Each CDR3 protein gets one entry after TCRdb re-called the 5' RACE reads with MiXCR. The top ten clones hold 5% to 8.5% of a sample with 50,000 to 70,000 distinct CDR3 sequences, around 11% of them seen once. Specimen: PBMCs. These TCRs come from a male donor with HTLV-1-associated myelopathy (HAM/TSP). The CDR3 runs from the conserved cysteine through the conserved F or W. The order of the fields is J gene, V gene, clone size, D gene, CDR3 protein, CDR3 DNA. D genes are given only for firm matches. Rows give clone size only sometimes, using once, few, many, or a class for an expanded clone.

TRBJ2-7	TRBV5-6	many	NA	CASSSTGYKQYF	TGTGCCAGCAGTTCAACAGGGTATAAGCAGTACTTC
TRBJ2-7	TRBV7-9	many	TRBD1	CASSPDRGQEQYF	TGTGCCAGCAGCCCGGACAGGGGGCAGGAGCAGTACTTC
TRBJ2-3	TRBV6-5	many	TRBD1	CASSLDGTAFTTDTQYF	TGTGCCAGCAGCCTAGACGGGACAGCATTTACCACAGATACGCAGTATTTT
TRBJ2-5	TRBV10-3	many	TRBD2	CAISGLAGVETQYF	TGTGCCATCAGCGGACTAGCGGGGGTTGAGACCCAGTACTTC
TRBJ1-1	TRBV20-1	many	NA	CSATGVSNTEAFF	TGCAGTGCTACAGGGGTTTCGAACACTGAAGCTTTCTTT
TRBJ2-1	TRBV5-1	many	TRBD2	CASSVPSSGAYNEQFF	TGCGCCAGCAGCGTACCTTCTAGCGGGGCCTACAATGAGCAGTTCTTC
TRBJ1-6	TRBV5-1	many	TRBD1	CASSTGQHSYNSPLHF	TGCGCCAGCAGCACGGGACAGCACTCCTATAATTCACCCCTCCACTTT
TRBJ1-1	TRBV12-3/TRBV12-4	many	TRBD1	CASSLRQGGAFF	TGTGCCAGCAGTTTAAGACAGGGAGGCGCTTTCTTT
TRBJ2-2	TRBV6-5	NA	TRBD1	CASSHPGTGGLGELFF	TGTGCCAGCAGTCACCCGGGGACAGGGGGTCTCGGGGAGCTGTTTTTT
TRBJ2-5	TRBV6-5	many	NA	CASSYSGGQETQYF	TGTGCCAGCAGTTACTCAGGGGGCCAAGAGACCCAGTACTTC
TRBJ1-2	TRBV5-5	many	TRBD1	CASSGTGTGYTF	TGTGCCAGCAGCGGGACAGGGACTGGCTACACCTTC
TRBJ1-2	TRBV5-1	many	TRBD1	CASSRGQKHYGYTF	TGCGCCAGCAGCCGGGGACAGAAGCACTATGGCTACACCTTC
TRBJ1-6	TRBV5-1	NA	NA	CTSSPRTEDSPLHF	TGCACCAGCAGCCCACGGACAGAGGATTCACCCCTCCACTTT
TRBJ1-6	TRBV27	many	TRBD1	CASGPGGQYNSPLHF	TGTGCCAGCGGACCCGGGGGACAGTATAATTCACCCCTCCACTTT
TRBJ2-1	TRBV19	NA	TRBD1	CASSILTGAKDEQFF	TGTGCCAGTAGTATATTGACAGGGGCTAAGGATGAGCAGTTCTTC
TRBJ1-2	TRBV5-5	few	NA	CASTTSPLNSPVYGYTF	TGTGCCAGCACTACCAGCCCTTTAAATTCGCCCGTCTATGGCTACACCTTC
TRBJ2-2	TRBV7-9	many	NA	CASSPGAHTGELFF	TGTGCCAGCAGCCCGGGAGCACACACCGGGGAGCTGTTTTTT
TRBJ2-1	TRBV10-3	many	NA	CAISESEGGAYNEQFF	TGTGCCATCAGTGAGTCCGAGGGGGGGGCCTACAATGAGCAGTTCTTC
TRBJ2-7	TRBV5-1	NA	TRBD1	CASSPWDSPSYERYF	TGCGCCAGCAGCCCCTGGGACAGTCCCTCCTACGAGAGGTACTTC
TRBJ1-2	TRBV7-8	many	NA	CASSPSRPGGYTF	TGTGCCAGCAGCCCTTCCCGGCCTGGAGGCTACACCTTC
TRBJ1-1	TRBV19	NA	NA	CASSTRPGTRNTEAFF	TGTGCCAGTAGTACCCGCCCTGGGACCAGGAACACTGAAGCTTTCTTT
TRBJ2-1	TRBV4-2	many	TRBD1	CASSQDPGQGSNNEQFF	TGTGCCAGCAGCCAAGATCCCGGACAGGGGTCCAACAATGAGCAGTTCTTC
TRBJ2-5	TRBV7-8	many	NA	CASRRDRRSETQYF	TGTGCCAGCAGGCGGGACAGAAGGTCAGAGACCCAGTACTTC
TRBJ2-1	TRBV5-1	many	TRBD2	CASSFTGTSGGPGIF	TGCGCCAGCAGCTTTACCGGGACTAGCGGGGGTCCGGGGATCTTC
TRBJ1-5	TRBV2	NA	TRBD1	CASAWTGRNQPQHF	TGTGCCAGCGCTTGGACAGGGCGCAATCAGCCCCAGCATTTT
TRBJ2-5	TRBV6-5	many	TRBD2	CASSYFRRGGSETQYF	TGTGCCAGCAGTTACTTTCGGCGGGGGGGTAGCGAGACCCAGTACTTC
TRBJ1-1	TRBV12-3/TRBV12-4	many	TRBD1	CATKGQTMNTEAFF	TGTGCCACCAAGGGACAGACCATGAACACTGAAGCTTTCTTT
TRBJ2-5	TRBV28	many	NA	CASRTGLWETQYF	TGTGCCAGCAGGACCGGACTGTGGGAGACCCAGTACTTC
TRBJ2-3	TRBV14	many	TRBD2	CASSQVSTSGGEYF	TGTGCCAGCAGCCAAGTTTCGACTAGCGGGGGGGAGTATTTT
TRBJ2-7	TRBV2	many	TRBD1	CASSPGQAISYEQYF	TGTGCCAGCAGTCCGGGACAGGCGATATCCTACGAGCAGTACTTC